Listed below are T cell receptor beta chains from one sample, sequenced in a study of regulatory T cells in long-lasting Graves disease. TCRdb recomputed calls from the multiplex PCR reads with MiXCR, one row per CDR3 protein. The data show around 500,000 distinct CDR3 sequences, around 20% seen once. The sample consisted of peripheral blood mononuclear cells (PBMCs), taken when the disease was refractory, from a patient treated with antithyroid drugs. The source is a female donor with Graves disease. CDR3s include the opening cysteine and the closing phenylalanine or tryptophan. The D gene is left open where the match is weak. Only some rows state a clone size, as once, few, many or a class for expanded clones.

J,size,V,D,CDR3,DNA
TRBJ2-5,few,TRBV9,TRBD2,CASSVGTSGLQETQYF,TGTGCCAGCAGCGTAGGGACTAGCGGGCTCCAAGAGACCCAGTACTTC
TRBJ1-1,many,TRBV7-2,.,CASSLGTGAEAFF,TGTGCCAGCAGCTTAGGAACGGGGGCTGAAGCTTTCTTT
TRBJ2-5,.,TRBV5-1,TRBD1,CASSPGDRGGRETQYF,TGCGCCAGCAGCCCGGGTGACAGGGGAGGAAGAGAGACCCAGTACTTC
TRBJ1-2,.,TRBV4-1,.,CASSHPREGVGGYTF,TGCGCCAGCTCCCACCCAAGAGAGGGGGTTGGTGGCTACACCTTC
TRBJ2-5,many,TRBV19,.,CASSIDGRETQYF,TGTGCCAGTAGTATAGATGGCCGGGAGACCCAGTACTTC
TRBJ2-1,few,TRBV28,TRBD2,CASSLWTSGSKNEQFF,TGTGCCAGCAGTTTATGGACTAGCGGGAGTAAAAATGAGCAGTTCTTC
TRBJ2-4,few,TRBV18,TRBD2,CASSPTPGLAGENIQYF,TGTGCCAGCTCACCCACCCCGGGACTAGCGGGAGAAAACATTCAGTACTTC
TRBJ2-7,.,TRBV20-1,TRBD2,CSASGLLRGRTSGRPAEQYF,TGCAGTGCTAGTGGCTTATTGAGGGGGCGGACTAGCGGGAGGCCCGCCGAGCAGTACTTC
TRBJ1-2,many,TRBV6-1,.,CASSLTRLPNYGYTF,TGTGCCAGCAGTCTTACTCGGCTACCTAACTATGGCTACACCTTC
TRBJ2-5,many,TRBV20-1,.,CSAEKGFQETQYF,TGCAGTGCCGAGAAGGGTTTCCAAGAGACCCAGTACTTC
TRBJ2-7,.,TRBV10-3,.,CAINSRDGTYEQYF,TGTGCCATCAACAGCCGGGACGGGACCTACGAGCAGTACTTC
TRBJ2-6,many,TRBV30,.,CAWSGSRVGANVLTF,TGTGCCTGGAGCGGAAGTCGGGTTGGGGCCAACGTCCTGACTTTC
TRBJ2-1,many,TRBV2,.,CAGGVGLGSVNEQFF,TGTGCCGGAGGGGTAGGACTGGGGTCTGTCAATGAGCAGTTCTTC
TRBJ2-7,many,TRBV12-3/TRBV12-4,TRBD1,CASKVGQGAYEQYF,TGTGCCAGCAAGGTCGGACAGGGTGCCTACGAGCAGTACTTC
TRBJ2-1,.,TRBV5-1,TRBD2,CASSLSGGILDNEQFF,TGCGCCAGCAGCTTATCGGGGGGAATTTTGGACAATGAGCAGTTCTTC
TRBJ2-2,few,TRBV15,.,CATSKSDGNTGELFF,TGTGCCACCAGCAAGTCGGACGGGAACACCGGGGAGCTGTTTTTT
TRBJ2-7,many,TRBV6-5,.,CASSYRPRDEQYF,TGTGCCAGCAGTTACCGCCCGCGGGACGAGCAGTACTTC
TRBJ1-1,many,TRBV7-2,.,CASSPYLTGNTEAFF,TGTGCCAGCAGCCCCTACCTGACAGGGAACACTGAAGCTTTCTTT
TRBJ2-2,many,TRBV6-1,TRBD2,CASCGRYTGELFF,TGTGCCAGCTGCGGGAGGTACACCGGGGAGCTGTTTTTT
TRBJ2-7,.,TRBV28,.,CATVRGGLYEQYF,TGTGCCACCGTAAGGGGGGGCCTCTACGAGCAGTACTTC
TRBJ1-3,.,TRBV25-1,.,CASSGFGNRAGGNTIYF,TGTGCCAGCAGTGGATTTGGGAACAGGGCGGGAGGAAACACCATATATTTT
TRBJ2-7,many,TRBV24-1,.,CATREWYEQYF,TGTGCCACCAGGGAGTGGTACGAGCAGTACTTC
TRBJ1-2,.,TRBV10-3,.,CAITGTASGGYTF,TGTGCCATCACCGGCACAGCCTCCGGTGGCTACACCTTC
TRBJ2-7,.,TRBV4-1,TRBD1,CASSHGPQGVVNEQYF,TGCGCCAGCAGCCACGGCCCCCAGGGGGTAGTGAACGAGCAGTACTTC
TRBJ1-5,few,TRBV28,TRBD1,CASTIYGDSANQPQHF,TGTGCCAGCACCATTTATGGGGACAGCGCCAATCAGCCCCAGCATTTT
TRBJ2-5,many,TRBV19,.,CASRSREEEGETQYF,TGTGCCAGTAGGAGTCGGGAAGAAGAGGGAGAGACCCAGTACTTC
TRBJ2-7,.,TRBV6-1,.,CASVARTESYEQYF,TGTGCCAGCGTAGCCCGGACTGAGTCCTACGAGCAGTACTTC
TRBJ1-2,.,TRBV30,.,CAWSGAADYGYTF,TGTGCCTGGAGTGGGGCGGCTGACTATGGCTACACCTTC
TRBJ1-1,many,TRBV19,.,CASSIGATEAFF,TGTGCCAGTAGTATAGGAGCCACTGAAGCTTTCTTT
TRBJ2-7,many,TRBV27,.,CASSYPPRGGSYEQYF,TGTGCCAGCAGTTACCCCCCGAGGGGGGGCAGCTACGAGCAGTACTTC
TRBJ2-1,few,TRBV7-2,TRBD2,CASSLIRLAGVDEQFF,TGTGCCAGCAGCTTAATTCGACTAGCGGGAGTCGATGAGCAGTTCTTC
TRBJ2-1,.,TRBV5-1,TRBD2,CASSWGGGVAEEQFF,TGCGCCAGCAGCTGGGGGGGGGGAGTAGCGGAAGAGCAGTTCTTC
TRBJ2-7,few,TRBV18,.,CASSLGPDGYYEQYF,TGTGCCAGCTCCCTGGGTCCGGACGGCTACTACGAGCAGTACTTC
TRBJ2-7,once,TRBV27,.,CASRWAETYEQYF,TGTGCCAGCAGGTGGGCGGAGACCTACGAGCAGTACTTC
TRBJ1-1,.,TRBV6-2/TRBV6-3,TRBD1,CASRGRQGLVAEAFF,TGTGCCAGCAGGGGAAGACAGGGTTTGGTGGCTGAAGCTTTCTTT
TRBJ2-5,many,TRBV28,TRBD2,CASSFLAGGETQYF,TGTGCCAGCAGTTTTCTAGCGGGAGGAGAGACCCAGTACTTC
TRBJ1-2,.,TRBV4-1,.,CASSQDTAIGYGYTF,TGCGCCAGCAGCCAAGATACGGCAATCGGGTATGGCTACACCTTC
TRBJ1-2,.,TRBV29-1,.,CSVELGWGGGYTF,TGCAGCGTTGAACTCGGTTGGGGTGGCGGCTACACCTTC
TRBJ1-5,many,TRBV10-3,.,CAISERGNQPQHF,TGTGCCATCAGTGAACGGGGGAATCAGCCCCAGCATTTT
TRBJ2-7,many,TRBV2,.,CASSEWYSYEQYF,TGTGCCAGCAGTGAATGGTACTCCTACGAGCAGTACTTC
TRBJ2-7,once,TRBV4-1,.,CASSQAAVGYEQYF,TGCGCCAGCAGCCAAGCGGCGGTTGGGTACGAGCAGTACTTC
TRBJ1-2,few,TRBV6-2/TRBV6-3,.,CASSYSVRPSYGYTF,TGTGCCAGCAGTTACTCGGTAAGACCGAGCTATGGCTACACCTTC
TRBJ2-2,few,TRBV20-1,.,CSALSGDTGELFF,TGCAGTGCTTTAAGCGGTGACACCGGGGAGCTGTTTTTT
TRBJ2-5,.,TRBV5-1,.,CASSAEDRYQETQYF,TGCGCCAGCAGCGCCGAAGACAGATACCAAGAGACCCAGTACTTC